Listed below are T cell receptor beta chains from one sample, sequenced in a study of blood T cell repertoires in COVID-19. TCRdb's copy holds only in-frame clones and misses some; the assay was immunoSEQ multiplex PCR. The repertoire includes about 170,000 clones, around 85% of them detected once, and approximately 1.1% sits in the top ten. Material: peripheral blood. Receptor source: a man in his 60s who had recovered from COVID-19. CDR3s include the opening cysteine and the closing phenylalanine or tryptophan. A D gene is named only where the DNA matches it firmly. Not every row has a clone size; where given, it reads once, few, many or a size class.

v_gene,j_gene,d_gene,abundance,CDR3aa,CDR3nt
TRBV6-5,TRBJ2-7,TRBD1,.,CASAKRDRGPYEQYF,TGTGCCAGCGCCAAAAGGGACAGGGGGCCCTACGAGCAGTACTTC
TRBV7-3,TRBJ2-1,TRBD1,.,CASSPSTGTYNEQFF,TGTGCCAGCAGCCCTTCGACAGGGACCTACAATGAGCAGTTCTTC
TRBV13,TRBJ1-4,.,few,CASSLGRAEKLFF,TGTGCCAGCAGCTTAGGGAGGGCCGAAAAACTGTTTTTT
TRBV7-8,TRBJ2-5,.,.,CASSSERLQETQYF,TGTGCCAGCAGCTCGGAGCGGCTCCAAGAGACCCAGTACTTC
TRBV30,TRBJ1-6,.,.,CAWSSTGTIYSPLHF,TGTGCCTGGAGTTCTACCGGGACAATTTATTCACCCCTCCACTTT
TRBV3-1/TRBV3-2,TRBJ2-3,TRBD2,.,CASSPRRAGGTDTQYF,TGTGCCAGCAGCCCCCGGCGAGCGGGGGGCACAGATACGCAGTATTTT
TRBV13,TRBJ2-1,TRBD2,.,CASSGTSAHEQFF,TGTGCCAGCAGTGGGACTAGCGCACATGAGCAGTTCTTC
TRBV27,TRBJ1-2,.,.,CASSSRQDLYGYTF,TGTGCCAGCAGCTCTCGACAGGACCTCTATGGCTACACCTTC
TRBV4-2,TRBJ2-1,TRBD2,.,CASSRYLAGVDEQFF,TGTGCCAGCAGCCGATATCTCGCGGGGGTCGATGAGCAGTTCTTC
TRBV30,TRBJ1-5,TRBD1,.,CAWSLQDRGWQPQHF,TGTGCCTGGAGTCTACAGGACAGGGGGTGGCAGCCCCAGCATTTT
TRBV11-2,TRBJ1-4,.,.,CASSGPREKLFF,TGTGCCAGCAGCGGCCCGCGGGAAAAACTGTTTTTT
TRBV5-1,TRBJ1-1,.,.,CASSNQQGNSNTEAFF,TGCGCCAGCAGCAATCAACAGGGTAACTCGAACACTGAAGCTTTCTTT
TRBV14,TRBJ1-5,TRBD1,.,CASSRIDRGGQPQHF,TGTGCCAGCAGCCGCATCGACAGGGGAGGTCAGCCCCAGCATTTT
TRBV19,TRBJ2-5,.,.,CASSTGLQETQYF,TGTGCCAGTAGTACAGGGCTCCAAGAGACCCAGTACTTC
TRBV14,TRBJ1-6,.,.,CASTTGMNNSPLHF,TGTGCCAGCACCACAGGGATGAATAATTCACCCCTCCACTTT
TRBV25-1,TRBJ2-2,.,.,CASREGGQLSTGELFF,TGTGCCAGCAGGGAGGGGGGGCAATTAAGCACCGGGGAGCTGTTTTTT
TRBV5-6,TRBJ1-5,.,.,CASSLGQTNQPQHF,TGTGCCAGCAGCTTGGGACAGACAAATCAGCCCCAGCATTTT
TRBV6-5,TRBJ1-4,TRBD1,.,CASRGTDRVEKLFF,TGTGCCAGCAGAGGGACGGACAGGGTCGAAAAACTGTTTTTT
TRBV5-1,TRBJ1-2,.,.,CASSLSNPGYGYTF,TGCGCCAGCAGCCTGAGCAACCCGGGGTATGGCTACACCTTC